This TCR beta chain derives from a study of blood T cells in healthy people across ages. For this clonotype: The junction does not match germline at one end; this may be a read error.

A second roughly 6 to 11 cycle PCR used barcoded and J-beta primers. One entry per CDR3 protein, called by TCRdb with MiXCR from the 5' RACE reads. The sample contains around 1,100,000 distinct CDR3 sequences, 35% to 40% of which appear only once. From germline, CDR1 is SQVTM and CDR2 ANQGSEA. CDR3 size: 16 residues. The receptor comes from a man aged 18 to 30 in good health. What was sequenced was blood. This chain connects TRBV29-1 to TRBJ2-1; the D gene could be TRBD1 or TRBD2 (6 bases each). CDR3 residues: CSVEGGGLYSYNERFF. CDR3 DNA sequence: TGCAGCGTTGAGGGTGGGGGGCTTTACTCCTACAATGAGCGGTTCTTC.